This TCR beta chain derives from a study of blood T cell repertoires in COVID-19. About the study: PBMCs, B-cell-depleted T cells, or T cells were the source of the cDNA or gDNA that made up the material.

Assay used: immunoSEQ multiplex PCR; TCRdb lists only in-frame clones, some missing. The sample includes 200,000 or so clones, about 82% seen only once; the top ten take about 5%. Sequences were obtained from peripheral blood. This sequence was found in a woman under 40 with acute or convalescent COVID-19.

Here the CDR3 reads CASSRLAGYEQYF. CDR3 nucleotides: TGTGCCAGCAGTAGACTAGCGGGATACGAGCAGTACTTC. The gene calls are TRBV12-3 or TRBV12-4 and TRBJ2-7, with 11 bases aligning to TRBD2. This CDR3 contains 13 residues. The V gene end was trimmed by 5 bases and the J gene end by 4 bases; junction bases not matched to a gene: 1.